The clone carrying this T cell receptor (beta chain) showed up many times. Its specificity is unknown. Original data processing: Filtering differed for immunoSEQ, which gave only junction sequences without quality scores. Some clones are missing from TCRdb's copy, which holds only in-frame ones; the method was immunoSEQ multiplex PCR. The V and J calls and clone size were taken over from that table, and D and trimming were inferred from the DNA. The sample includes some 1 million clones, about 77% seen only once; the top ten take approximately 1.5%. CDR3 length equals 15 residues. V lost 5 bases and J lost 6; bases outside the gene matches: 9. Germline V gives CDR1 SGHTS, CDR2 YDEGEE. This sample was included in a study of shared clonotypes between healthy human individuals. Whole-study results and caveats: In contrast to clonotypes shared by all four donors, non-shared clonotypes had lower generation probabilities.

Sequenced input: memory CD4+ T cells sorted from blood. Subset in this sample: CD45RA-negative fraction. This TCR was sampled from a young man in good health. The chain joins TRBV5-8 to TRBJ1-1, with TRBD1 identical over 11 bases. CDR3 in amino acids: CASRMDRGLVAEAFF. DNA for the CDR3: TGTGCCAGCAGGATGGACAGGGGGCTGGTCGCTGAAGCTTTCTTT.